A single sample gave rise to the 18 T cell receptor beta chains below, sequenced in a study of technical replicates of blood from a handful of donors. Only in-frame clones appear in the TCRdb table, and some are missing; sequencing was by immunoSEQ multiplex PCR. The profile shows about 70,000 clones, just under 95% of them singletons. The sequenced sample consisted of T cells isolated from PBMCs. These receptor sequences come from a human donor in good health.

The gene calls are TRBV5-1 and TRBJ2-1; D might be TRBD1 (6 bases). CDR3 length equals 15 residues. The V end was cut by 1 base, the J end by 6 bases, with 14 bases between. CDR1 is SGHRS, CDR2 YFSETQ, per germline. The DNA for the CDR3 is TGCGCCAGCAGCTTGCGTGGGGGCCTCGGCAATGAGCAGTTCTTC. This translates into CASSLRGGLGNEQFF.

The sample holds a few counts of this clone. The chain recombines TRBV9 with TRBJ1-1, with D hard to call. This CDR3 has 14 amino acids. The V gene's germline CDR1 is SGDLS and CDR2 YYNGEE. V lost 4 bases, J lost 5 bases, and 15 bases lay in between. CDR3 nucleotide sequence: TGTGCCAGCAGCCCCCGGGGAGTTGAGACTGAAGCTTTCTTT. It codes for CASSPRGVETEAFF.

A single count supports this clone. This sequence joins TRBV5-1 and TRBJ1-1; possibly TRBD1 for D (6 bases). This CDR3 contains 16 residues. Germline V gene data show CDR1 as SGHRS and CDR2 as YFSETQ. Deletions cut 0 bases from V and 1 base from J, with 13 bases between. The CDR3 sequence: CASSLGSGHTNTEAFF. The CDR3 bases are TGCGCCAGCAGCTTGGGATCGGGACACACGAACACTGAAGCTTTCTTT.

The chain couples TRBV19 to TRBJ2-7; possibly TRBD2 for D (5 bases). CDR1 LNHDA and CDR2 SQIVND come from the germline V gene (reference sequence). V was trimmed by 1 base and J by 1 base, leaving 11 bases between them. This CDR3 is 15 amino acids long. CDR3 DNA: TGTGCCAGTAGTATAGGGGTATGGGAGTCCTACGAGCAGTACTTC. Its protein product is CASSIGVWESYEQYF.

The chain links TRBV10-2 to TRBJ1-1, with TRBD1 as a possible D gene (5 bases). Deletions cut 4 bases from V and 1 base from J, with 10 bases between. Germline CDR1 WSHSY, CDR2 SAAADI. There are 14 residues in the CDR3. CDR3 sequence (DNA): TGCGCCAGCAGTGCACCGGACACGAACACTGAAGCTTTCTTT. As protein: CASSAPDTNTEAFF.

The chain couples TRBV15 to TRBJ2-3; D perhaps matches TRBD1 (6 bases). This CDR3 comprises 16 residues. Trimming took 5 bases from V and 2 from J, leaving 17 bases between them. Germline loops: CDR1 LNHNV, CDR2 YYDKDF (reference sequence). The CDR3 here is CATSGETGTHTDTQYF. The DNA of the CDR3 is TGTGCCACCAGCGGGGAAACAGGGACCCACACAGATACGCAGTATTTT.

V is TRBV6-5 and J is TRBJ1-1; D is unclear. Trimming took 3 bases from V and 8 from J, leaving 16 bases between them. The CDR3 has 14 residues. The V gene's germline CDR1 is MNHEY and CDR2 SVGAGI. The CDR3 protein is CASSYEVRGLEAFF. Written as DNA, the CDR3 is TGTGCCAGCAGTTATGAGGTCCGCGGCTTGGAAGCTTTCTTT.

This sequence joins TRBV15 and TRBJ1-3, with D tentatively TRBD1 (6 bases). Germline values: CDR1 LNHNV, CDR2 YYDKDF (reference sequence). This CDR3 has 15 amino acids. V was trimmed by 7 bases and J by 0 bases, leaving 13 bases between them. CDR3 nucleotide sequence: TGTGCCACCACCATGGACAGCACCTCTGGAAACACCATATATTTT. Protein product: CATTMDSTSGNTIYF.

This chain connects TRBV5-6 to TRBJ1-3, with D tentatively TRBD1 (5 bases). Between the trimmed V and J ends, which lost 3 bases and 0 bases, there was a span of 13 bases. CDR1 is SGHDT, CDR2 YYEEEE, per germline. This CDR3 spans 16 amino acids. The chain's CDR3 is CASSSPDSTSGNTIYF. The CDR3 DNA reads as TGTGCCAGCAGCTCCCCTGACAGCACCTCTGGAAACACCATATATTTT.

The chain employs TRBV11-3 and TRBJ2-1; D is undetermined. The CDR3 contains 12 residues. Germline V gene data show CDR1 as SGHNT and CDR2 as YENEEA. V lost 0 bases and J 12 bases, leaving 9 bases between the germline ends. CDR3 protein: CASSLDQERQFF. In DNA form, the CDR3 reads TGTGCCAGCAGCTTAGATCAGGAACGGCAGTTCTTC.

The chain combines TRBV5-1 with TRBJ1-5; D gene ambiguous. CDR1 SGHRS and CDR2 YFSETQ come from the germline V gene. The CDR3 runs 15 residues. Trimming stripped 0 bases from V and 2 bases from J, with 9 bases between. As DNA, the CDR3 is TGCGCCAGCAGCTTGGGGGAGTCGGGCAATCAGCCCCAGCATTTT. This translates into CASSLGESGNQPQHF.

This clone was seen only a few times. The chain is built from TRBV10-1 and TRBJ2-7; D not resolved. Germline lookup yields CDR1 WNHNN and CDR2 SYGVQD (reference sequence). The CDR3 is 14 residues long. The V gene lost 1 base and the J gene lost 2 bases, with 9 bases spanning the gap. CDR3 nucleotides: TGCGCCAGCAGTGAGTTTGGTGGCCCCTACGAGCAGTACTTC. Translation: CASSEFGGPYEQYF.

A few counts support this clone. This sequence joins TRBV7-9 and TRBJ1-2; 7 nucleotides line up with TRBD1. The CDR3 contains 13 residues. CDR1 and CDR2 (germline): SEHNR, FQNEAQ (reference sequence). V was pared by 3 bases and J by 6 bases, with 4 bases of the junction left unmatched. CDR3 sequence reads: CASSFGTDHGYTF. The CDR3, as DNA: TGTGCCAGCAGCTTCGGGACAGACCATGGCTACACCTTC.

DNA of the CDR3: TGCGCCAGCAGCTCGGGGACTAGACAAATTCGCCCAGATCAGCAGTACTTC. It translates to CASSSGTRQIRPDQQYF. The chain employs TRBV5-1 and TRBJ2-7, with 8 bases matching TRBD2. The CDR3 has 17 amino acids. Germline CDR1 reads SGHRS; CDR2 reads YFSETQ. Trimming at V came to 3 bases and at J to 8 bases, leaving 19 bases not matched to a gene.

In this sample, this clone turned up once. The chain joins TRBV18 to TRBJ1-1, with 9 bases matching TRBD1. The CDR3 covers 15 residues. J was trimmed by 4 bases and V by 2 bases; bases with no gene match: 5. CDR1 and CDR2 from the germline V gene are KGHSH and LQKENI. The DNA for the CDR3 is TGTGCCAGCTCACCAATTCCGACAGGGGGCACTGAAGCTTTCTTT. This sequence encodes CASSPIPTGGTEAFF.

This chain links TRBV5-8 with TRBJ1-2; TRBD1 aligns across 8 bases. Unmatched junction bases numbered 3, after V lost 5 bases and J lost 3 bases. Germline V gene lookup returns CDR1 SGHTS and CDR2 YDEGEE. The length of the CDR3 is 13 residues. DNA for the CDR3: TGTGCCAGCAGTCCGGGACAGGACTATGGCTACACCTTC. It yields the protein CASSPGQDYGYTF.

This clone was picked up a small number of times. The chain has TRBV7-8 and TRBJ2-2; 11 bases fit TRBD1. V dropped 1 base and J dropped 6; count of bases not matched to a gene: 7. The CDR3 runs to 17 residues. The germline CDR1 and CDR2 sequences are SGHVS and FQNEAQ. CDR3 coding DNA: TGTGCCAGCAGCTTAGGGGCCCCGGGACAGGGGGCCGGGGAGCTGTTTTTT. Translated: CASSLGAPGQGAGELFF.

The rearrangement uses TRBV7-9 and TRBJ2-5, with 7 bases that match TRBD2. V lost 5 bases to trimming and J lost 5 bases; unmatched junction nucleotides: 5. The CDR3 extends over 13 amino acids. CDR1 and CDR2 from the germline V gene are SEHNR and FQNEAQ (reference sequence). The CDR3: CASSRREGETQYF. In DNA form, the CDR3 reads TGTGCCAGCAGCCGAAGGGAGGGGGAGACCCAGTACTTC.